The rows below give T cell receptor beta chains drawn from one sample of a study of response to subunit inactivated influenza vaccine. TCRdb re-analysed the RT-PCR reads in MiXCR, keeping a single row per CDR3 protein. The table records about half a million distinct CDR3 sequences, approximately 9.9% of them present only once. Sequencing was performed on PBMCs from blood, taken 40 to 50 days after vaccination. The receptor source for this set is a man aged 45-65 years who received an inactivated influenza vaccine. Both conserved end residues are part of each CDR3.

TRBJ2-7	TRBV28	CASSLPGGVSYEQYF
TRBJ1-1	TRBV6-5	CASSYRGENTEAFF
TRBJ2-7	TRBV7-8	CASSLGQGRGTYEQYF
TRBJ1-5	TRBV2	CASSRLGISNQPQHF
TRBJ1-1	TRBV12-3/TRBV12-4	CASSLDTSGYTEAFF
TRBJ2-6	TRBV28	CASQGGGGLTGANVLTF
TRBJ2-2	TRBV12-3/TRBV12-4	CASSDRSQGTGELFF
TRBJ2-1	TRBV12-3/TRBV12-4	CASSLVGLASNEQFF
TRBJ2-5	TRBV6-1	CASSPLGSQETQYF
TRBJ1-4	TRBV6-1	CASGTGNEKLFF
TRBJ2-7	TRBV6-2/TRBV6-3	CASKTSGYEQYF
TRBJ2-2	TRBV7-2	CASSLVRKGGELFF
TRBJ2-1	TRBV14	CASSQEAPGQYFYNEQFF
TRBJ2-7	TRBV28	CASSLGRPPYEQYF
TRBJ1-3	TRBV3-1	CASSSTPGGGNTIYF
TRBJ2-1	TRBV15	CATSRDYYNEQFF
TRBJ2-1	TRBV29-1	CSAGQDIIPGTYNEQFF
TRBJ2-7	TRBV20-1	CSAYRSYEQYF
TRBJ2-1	TRBV6-5	CASSLTGLADYNEQFF
TRBJ2-3	TRBV24-1	CATSDLQLGGTDTQYF
TRBJ2-7	TRBV29-1	CSVEVDIRSYEQYF
TRBJ2-5	TRBV28	CASSPGQGDTQYF
TRBJ2-1	TRBV18	CASSPQQQGSYNEQFF
TRBJ1-1	TRBV20-1	CSARGRQGGTEAFF
TRBJ2-2	TRBV24-1	CATSSLGELFF
TRBJ2-7	TRBV9	CASSQSGGASYEQYF
TRBJ2-5	TRBV6-1	CASSRTVQETQYF
TRBJ1-1	TRBV7-6	CASKNWENTEAFF
TRBJ1-5	TRBV20-1	CSATTGTGDQPQHF
TRBJ1-1	TRBV7-9	CASSSSARRDAEAFF
TRBJ2-1	TRBV7-9	CASSLAITNNEQFF
TRBJ2-6	TRBV20-1	CSARDQDFWRSGANVLTF
TRBJ2-7	TRBV7-7	CASSSPRKGVWVPSSYEQYF
TRBJ1-6	TRBV5-5	CASSLEVGRLHF
TRBJ2-1	TRBV12-3/TRBV12-4	CASRVHAADDEQFF
TRBJ2-3	TRBV20-1	CSAAEVAGATDTQYF
TRBJ2-7	TRBV5-1	CASSNRTGQGDYEQYF
TRBJ2-7	TRBV12-3/TRBV12-4	CASSLIWASGGDEQYF
TRBJ1-5	TRBV12-3/TRBV12-4	CASKGSNQPQHF
TRBJ2-3	TRBV5-1	CASSVVGGYGDTQYF
TRBJ2-3	TRBV20-1	CSASKRESTDTQYF
TRBJ2-2	TRBV4-2	CASSVRTSGEVNTGELFF
TRBJ1-2	TRBV20-1	CSAPRGGASGYTF
TRBJ2-3	TRBV4-3	CASSQEPWGASTDTQYF
TRBJ2-5	TRBV4-1	CASSQAGFRTSGGANKETQYF
TRBJ1-2	TRBV11-2	CASSLSRGSPGYTF